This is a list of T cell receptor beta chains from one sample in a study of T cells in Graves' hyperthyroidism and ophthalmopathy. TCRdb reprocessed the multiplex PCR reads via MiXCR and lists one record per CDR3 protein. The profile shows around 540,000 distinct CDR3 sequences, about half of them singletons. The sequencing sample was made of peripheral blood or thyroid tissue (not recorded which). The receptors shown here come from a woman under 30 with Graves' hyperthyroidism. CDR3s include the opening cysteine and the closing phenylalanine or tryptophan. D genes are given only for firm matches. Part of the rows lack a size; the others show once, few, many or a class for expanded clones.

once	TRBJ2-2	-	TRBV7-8	CASRPISGNTGELFF	TGTGCCAGCAGACCCATTAGCGGAAACACCGGGGAGCTGTTTTTT
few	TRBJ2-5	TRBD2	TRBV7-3	CASSPGTSGRASEYF	TGTGCCAGCAGCCCCGGGACTAGCGGGAGGGCCTCGGAGTACTTC
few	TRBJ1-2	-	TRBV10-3	CASSESQGYGYTF	TGTGCCAGCAGTGAAAGTCAGGGCTATGGCTACACCTTC
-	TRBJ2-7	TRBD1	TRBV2	CASSATGDTISYEQYF	TGTGCCAGCAGCGCTACAGGGGACACAATATCCTACGAGCAGTACTTC
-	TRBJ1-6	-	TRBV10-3	CASSPGTESYNSPLHF	TGTGCCAGCAGTCCCGGGACCGAGAGCTATAATTCACCCCTCCACTTT
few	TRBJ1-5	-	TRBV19	CASSHRTESNQPQHF	TGTGCCAGTAGTCACCGGACCGAGAGCAATCAGCCCCAGCATTTT
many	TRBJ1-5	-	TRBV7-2	CASSLRRNQPQHF	TGTGCCAGCAGCTTACGCCGGAATCAGCCCCAGCATTTT
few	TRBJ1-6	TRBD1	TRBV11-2	CASSFGTGSGSPLHF	TGTGCCAGCAGCTTCGGGACAGGGTCGGGTTCACCCCTCCACTTT
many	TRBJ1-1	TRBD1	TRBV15	CATSSLDRENTEAFF	TGTGCCACCAGCAGCTTAGACAGGGAGAACACTGAAGCTTTCTTT
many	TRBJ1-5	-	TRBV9	CASSDGVSNQPQHF	TGTGCCAGCAGCGACGGGGTGAGCAATCAGCCCCAGCATTTT
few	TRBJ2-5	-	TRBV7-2	CASSKRETQYF	TGTGCCAGCAGCAAGCGAGAGACCCAGTACTTC
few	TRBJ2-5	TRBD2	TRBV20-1	CSARGLAGQVETQYF	TGCAGTGCTAGAGGACTAGCGGGACAGGTGGAGACCCAGTACTTC
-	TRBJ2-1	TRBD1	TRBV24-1	CATSDRQGSSYNEQFF	TGTGCCACCAGTGATCGACAGGGGAGCTCCTACAATGAGCAGTTCTTC
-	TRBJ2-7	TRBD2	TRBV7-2	CASSFGQAGDEQYF	TGTGCCAGCAGCTTTGGCCAGGCGGGAGACGAGCAGTACTTC
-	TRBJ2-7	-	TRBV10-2	CASSFDGTYEGNQYF	TGCGCCAGCAGCTTTGACGGAACCTACGAGGGGAACCAGTACTTC
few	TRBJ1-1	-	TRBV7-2	CASSLKFGNTEAFF	TGTGCCAGCAGCTTAAAGTTCGGGAACACTGAAGCTTTCTTT
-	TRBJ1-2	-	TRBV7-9	CASSLDSVGYTF	TGTGCCAGCAGCTTAGACTCTGTTGGCTACACCTTC
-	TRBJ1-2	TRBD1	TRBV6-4	CASSYGDRVNLDGYTF	TGTGCCAGCAGTTACGGTGACAGGGTAAATCTTGATGGCTACACCTTC
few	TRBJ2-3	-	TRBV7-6	CASSPGPSVEGEDTQYF	TGTGCCAGCAGCCCCGGGCCAAGCGTCGAGGGGGAAGATACGCAGTATTTT
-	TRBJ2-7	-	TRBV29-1	CSADGSNYEQYF	TGCAGTGCCGACGGATCGAACTACGAGCAGTACTTC
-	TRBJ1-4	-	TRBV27	CASSLSVGEKLFF	TGTGCCAGCAGTTTATCCGTCGGGGAAAAACTGTTTTTT
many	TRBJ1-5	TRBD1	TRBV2	CASSEQGQGAQPQHF	TGTGCCAGCAGTGAACAGGGACAGGGGGCACAGCCCCAGCATTTT
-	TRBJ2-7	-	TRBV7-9	CASTEDAPGRKYF	TGTGCCAGCACCGAAGACGCCCCGGGACGGAAGTACTTC
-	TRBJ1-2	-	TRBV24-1	CATSDHGQRANYGHTF	TGTGCCACCAGTGATCACGGACAGAGAGCTAACTATGGCCACACCTTC
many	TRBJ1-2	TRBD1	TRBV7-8	CASSQGQLYGYTF	TGTGCCAGCAGCCAGGGACAGCTCTATGGCTACACCTTC
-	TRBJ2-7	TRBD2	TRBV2	CASSEWTSSYEQYF	TGTGCCAGCAGTGAGTGGACTAGCAGCTACGAGCAGTACTTC
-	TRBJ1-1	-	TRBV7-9	CASSLAPGGGNEAFF	TGTGCCAGCAGCTTAGCCCCGGGGGGGGGTAATGAAGCTTTCTTT
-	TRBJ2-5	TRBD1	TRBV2	CASSSRQGKQETQYF	TGTGCCAGCAGTTCCAGACAGGGGAAGCAAGAGACCCAGTACTTC
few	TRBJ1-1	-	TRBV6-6	CANSRGGTAEAFF	TGTGCCAACTCCCGGGGAGGGACGGCTGAAGCTTTCTTT
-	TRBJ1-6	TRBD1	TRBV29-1	CSGRTGARNSPLHF	TGCAGCGGTCGGACAGGGGCGAGAAATTCACCCCTCCACTTT
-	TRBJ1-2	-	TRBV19	CASSIEGLAYGYTF	TGTGCCAGTAGTATTGAGGGACTAGCCTATGGCTACACCTTC
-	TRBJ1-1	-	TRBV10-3	CAISARDIQNTEAFF	TGTGCCATCAGTGCTCGGGACATCCAGAACACTGAAGCTTTCTTT